The source of this TCR beta chain is a study of blood T cells in healthy people across ages. General observations from the study: The recorded TCR beta diversity per million T cells decreased in a roughly linear manner with age. TCR beta diversity correlated strongly with naive T cell percentage.

Together with a sample-barcoded 5' primer, a J-beta primer mix was included in a second PCR lasting roughly 7 to 11 cycles. CDR3-containing paired-end reads numbering at least 3 million came from each sample. MiXCR, run by TCRdb on the 5' RACE reads, gives a single entry per CDR3 protein. The data hold over 950,000 distinct CDR3 sequences, with roughly two fifths observed a single time. This clonotype turned up a few times. Its antigen is undetermined. The donors, all healthy, were Caucasians living in Russia, aged about 6 to 90. This TCR came from a man younger than 35 in good health. The sequencing input was blood.

The CDR3 DNA reads as TGCAGTGCTATCCCTAGGGGATCTGAAGCTTTCTTT. Its protein is CSAIPRGSEAFF. This chain connects TRBV20-1 to TRBJ1-1; possibly TRBD1 for D (5 bases). The CDR3 runs to 12 residues. Trimming removed 4 bases at V and 6 bases at J, with 12 bases between. Germline V gene lookup returns CDR1 DFQATT and CDR2 SNEGSKA (reference sequence).